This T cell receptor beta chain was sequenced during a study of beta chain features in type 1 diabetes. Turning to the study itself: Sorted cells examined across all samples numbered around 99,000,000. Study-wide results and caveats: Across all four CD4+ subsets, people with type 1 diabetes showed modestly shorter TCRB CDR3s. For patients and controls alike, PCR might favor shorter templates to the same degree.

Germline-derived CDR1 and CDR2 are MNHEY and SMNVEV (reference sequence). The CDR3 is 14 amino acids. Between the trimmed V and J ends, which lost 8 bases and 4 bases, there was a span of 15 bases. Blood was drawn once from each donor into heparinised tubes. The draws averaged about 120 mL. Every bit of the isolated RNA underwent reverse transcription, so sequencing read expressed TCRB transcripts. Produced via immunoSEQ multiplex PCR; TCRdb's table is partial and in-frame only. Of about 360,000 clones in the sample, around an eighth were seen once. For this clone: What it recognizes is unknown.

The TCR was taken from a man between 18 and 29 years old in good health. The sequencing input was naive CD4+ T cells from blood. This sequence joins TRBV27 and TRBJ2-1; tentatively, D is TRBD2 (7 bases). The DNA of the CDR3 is TGTGCCAGCGAGGGGGGGGGCCCGTACAATGAGCAGTTCTTC. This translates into CASEGGGPYNEQFF.